A selection of T cell receptor beta chains follows, all from one sample in a study of CD4 and CD8 cells across lung adenocarcinoma regions. MiXCR, applied by TCRdb to the PCR reads, yields one record per CDR3 protein. The repertoire holds 10,000 to 15,000 distinct CDR3 sequences, with approximately 50% as singletons. What was sequenced was CD8+ T cells from the margin of a lung tumor. These receptors originate from a male donor with lung adenocarcinoma. The CD4 and CD8 labels of this study may be unreliable. The CDR3 runs from the conserved cysteine through the conserved F or W.

>TRBJ2-1|TRBV27
CASSLGGTVYEQFF
>TRBJ2-1|TRBV5-1
CASSLEEIRPRGQFF
>TRBJ2-1|TRBV11-2
CASSPGLLGEFF
>TRBJ2-1|TRBV6-1
CASSEGLGSRDRVSPFF
>TRBJ2-6|TRBV14
CASSQALYSGANVLTF
>TRBJ2-5|TRBV7-2
CASSPNLAGGRETQYF
>.|TRBV10-2
CARSEGGGGADTQYF
>.|TRBV6-1
CASKLLGQRDYEQYF
>TRBJ2-5|TRBV6-1
CASRLTPGVGGPETQYF
>TRBJ1-5|TRBV6-1
CASSAHRDQPQHF
>TRBJ1-6|TRBV6-1
CASSRRSKESSYNSPLHF
>TRBJ2-3|TRBV6-2/TRBV6-3
CASSYGALETDTQYF
>TRBJ2-3|TRBV6-8
CASSAPLAGRDQDTQYF
>TRBJ2-2|TRBV10-3
CATRAGELFF
>TRBJ2-7|TRBV6-1
CASSPLGLAGASSYEQYF
>TRBJ2-2|TRBV7-6
CASSSPMTSGGENTGELFF
>TRBJ2-5|TRBV27
CASRGGGGGVTETQYF
>.|TRBV6-1
CARGLGSRDTDTQYF
>.|TRBV20-1
CSARAQGPQETQYF
>TRBJ1-4|TRBV6-5
CASSYRQGIEKLFF
>TRBJ2-3|TRBV7-2
CASSLLPASGTDTQYF
>.|TRBV27
CASSVGRGTETQYF
>TRBJ1-5|TRBV6-5
CASSYTTGADQPQHF
>TRBJ1-2|TRBV6-1
CASSEVTGGNGYTF
>TRBJ2-1|TRBV12-3/TRBV12-4
CASSLGEVQEQFF
>TRBJ2-1|TRBV7-9
CASSFVQQETQFF
>TRBJ2-7|TRBV6-5
CASSYGPMESRAYEQYF
>TRBJ1-1|TRBV6-1
CASSLRGSEAFF
>TRBJ2-4|TRBV27
CASSLRAKDTQYF
>.|TRBV6-1
CASRTLISGSSYEQYF
>TRBJ2-2|TRBV6-5
CASTWDGSTGALYF
>TRBJ2-7|TRBV27
CASREQGGSYEQYF
>TRBJ2-5|TRBV6-2/TRBV6-3
CASSRTRTGPSGEQYF
>TRBJ2-3|TRBV27
CASISFRWATDTQYF
>TRBJ2-7|TRBV7-2
CASGIKTGSYEQYF
>TRBJ2-3|TRBV27
CASRKRETSTDTQYF
>TRBJ2-1|TRBV6-1
CASSEGAGGSSYNEQFF
>.|TRBV6-4
CASRGGAGADTDTQYF
>TRBJ2-5|TRBV10-3
CAIRSGTGAYQETQYF
>TRBJ1-5|TRBV6-1
CASSEGGSNQPQHF
>TRBJ2-1|TRBV12-3/TRBV12-4
CASSLSDRGSSETQFF
>TRBJ2-5|TRBV27
CASSFNRGETQYF